A single sample is the source of the 28 T cell receptor beta chains below, sequenced in a study of T cell repertoires in cytomegalovirus infection. Using its own MiXCR run on the reads, TCRdb lists one record per CDR3 protein. The table includes about 830,000 distinct CDR3 sequences, approximately 32% detected once. Which antigens these TCRs recognize remains unknown. Sample: cultured CD8+ T cells from PBMCs, taken from culture after CMV antigen stimulation. The source is a human donor in good health (CMV status not recorded). Some clones in this sample may be carry-over from other donors' samples.

This clonotype has at least ten counts. The chain recombines TRBV6-5 with TRBJ2-6; 7 bases match TRBD2. Germline lookup yields CDR1 MNHEY and CDR2 SVGAGI. The CDR3 totals 16 residues. The ends lost 2 bases at V and 1 base at J; junction bases unmatched: 2. The CDR3 sequence: CASSYGLVSGANVLTF. The CDR3 DNA is TGTGCCAGCAGTTACGGACTAGTTTCTGGGGCCAACGTCCTGACTTTC.

The rearrangement uses TRBV7-9 and TRBJ2-5; D uncertain. Germline CDR1 is SEHNR and CDR2 is FQNEAQ (reference sequence). The CDR3 length is 14 residues. The V and J ends lost 5 bases and 3 bases respectively, with 13 bases between them. CDR3 region: CASSLIQYEETQYF. For the CDR3, the DNA is TGTGCCAGCAGCCTCATTCAGTATGAAGAGACCCAGTACTTC.

The J gene is TRBJ2-2, the V gene TRBV20-1; 10 nucleotides match TRBD2. Trimming took 6 bases from V and 5 from J; bases not matched to a gene: 15. Germline V CDR1 and CDR2: DFQATT, SNEGSKA (reference sequence). CDR3 length: 17 amino acids. The DNA of the CDR3 is TGCAGTGCCAAAGGTGTCCCTAGCGGGGGCGGAACCGGGGAGCTGTTTTTT. It codes for CSAKGVPSGGGTGELFF.

The V call is TRBV6-6, the J call TRBJ1-1, with 7 positions matching TRBD1. From germline, CDR1 is MNHNY and CDR2 SVGAGI (reference sequence). This CDR3 has 12 residues. After removal of 9 bases from V and 5 bases from J, the junction contained 6 bases not matched to a gene. DNA for the CDR3: TGTGCCAGTCTACAGGGGTGGACTGAAGCTTTCTTT. Translating it yields CASLQGWTEAFF.

The chain recombines TRBV12-5 with TRBJ1-2; no definite D call. Germline CDR1 LGHNT, CDR2 FRNRAP. Trimming removed 6 bases at V and 14 bases at J, with 25 bases between. This CDR3 is built from 14 residues. The CDR3, as DNA: TGTGCTAGTGGGTTCCACCCGGACGGCCTCTTGAAGACCTTC. Its translation is CASGFHPDGLLKTF.

This clonotype has a count of ten or more. This rearrangement joins TRBV7-8 to TRBJ1-1; no firm D call. CDR3 length equals 15 residues. V was clipped by 5 bases and J by 1 base, with 14 bases between them. Germline V gene lookup returns CDR1 SGHVS and CDR2 FQNEAQ. The chain's CDR3 is CASSHKPLANTEAFF. For the CDR3, the DNA is TGTGCCAGCAGCCATAAACCGCTGGCGAACACTGAAGCTTTCTTT.

The chain carries TRBV28 and TRBJ2-7, with D possibly called TRBD1 or TRBD2 (6 bases each). The CDR3 covers 14 residues. Trimming stripped 2 bases from V and 10 bases from J, with 18 bases between. Germline V gene lookup returns CDR1 MDHEN and CDR2 SYDVKM. CDR3: CASSLEGGTYEQYV. The CDR3, as DNA: TGTGCCAGCAGTTTAGAAGGGGGGACCTATGAACAGTACGTC.

The CDR3 reads CASSPTGHIEQYF. The CDR3 DNA follows: TGTGCCAGCAGCCCCACGGGACATATCGAGCAGTACTTC. The chain carries TRBV5-4 and TRBJ2-7, with D perhaps TRBD1 (6 bases). This CDR3 is 13 amino acids long. CDR1 is SGHNT and CDR2 is YYREEE in the germline V gene (reference sequence). Trimming took 4 bases from V and 6 from J, leaving 14 bases between them.

In this sample, this clonotype turned up a few times. The rearrangement joins TRBV6-2 or TRBV6-3 to TRBJ1-1; D gene uncertain. The CDR3 has 13 residues. The germline CDR1 and CDR2 sequences are MNHEY and SVGEGT. Deletions cut 11 bases from V and 2 bases from J, with 15 bases between. The CDR3 DNA reads as TGTGCCGTCCATTCCGGGGTCAACACTGAAGCTTTCTTT. It is translated as CAVHSGVNTEAFF.

The chain employs TRBV27 and TRBJ2-1; 7 bases are shared with TRBD2. Germline CDR1 reads MNHEY; CDR2 reads SMNVEV (reference sequence). V was clipped by 6 bases and J by 4 bases; unmatched bases: 9. The CDR3 totals 15 residues. The CDR3 nucleotides are TGTGCCAGCAGGGTGAGCGGGGCAGCGTACAATGAGCAGTTCTTC. Protein product: CASRVSGAAYNEQFF.

The chain combines TRBV4-1 with TRBJ1-3; D is perhaps TRBD1 (5 bases). V was cut by 1 base and J by 8 bases, with 18 bases left in between. The CDR3 has 16 residues. The germline gives CDR1 MGHRA, CDR2 YSYEKL. The CDR3 region has the DNA TGCGCCAGCAGCCAAGTCCAATTTGGGGCGACGCACACCATATATTTT. This sequence encodes CASSQVQFGATHTIYF.

V is TRBV7-9 and J is TRBJ2-1; perhaps TRBD2 as D (6 bases). Trimming removed 6 bases at V and 5 bases at J, with 17 bases between. Germline V gives CDR1 SEHNR, CDR2 FQNEAQ (reference sequence). This CDR3 comprises 15 residues. The CDR3 nucleotides read TGTGCCAGCAGACCTCCGGGCGGGACCCACAATGAGCAGTTCTTC. This encodes CASRPPGGTHNEQFF.

The chain is built from TRBV7-3 and TRBJ1-1; D not certain. Between the trimmed V and J ends, which lost 4 bases and 1 base, there was a span of 10 bases. CDR3 length equals 14 residues. Looked up from germline, CDR1 is SGHTA and CDR2 is FQGTGA. The CDR3, as DNA: TGTGCCAGCAGCTGGGGAGGACGGAACACTGAAGCTTTCTTT. Its translation is CASSWGGRNTEAFF.

The CDR3 sequence: CASSLGPGLYTGELFF. In nucleotides, the CDR3 is TGTGCCAGCAGCTTAGGCCCAGGGCTCTACACCGGGGAGCTGTTTTTT. The chain couples TRBV7-8 to TRBJ2-2; tentatively, D is TRBD1 (5 bases). The CDR3 has 16 amino acids. Germline V gives CDR1 SGHVS, CDR2 FQNEAQ. V lost 1 base to trimming and J lost 3 bases, with 12 bases between them.

The chain employs TRBV19 and TRBJ2-1, with D unclear. Germline CDR1 is LNHDA and CDR2 is SQIVND (reference sequence). V was cut by 4 bases and J by 8 bases, with 15 bases left in between. The CDR3 has 14 residues. The CDR3 nucleotides read TGTGCCAGTAGTAATAGCAAGTCTCCGGATGAGCAGTTCTTC. It codes for CASSNSKSPDEQFF.

This clonotype has a single count. This rearrangement joins TRBV20-1 to TRBJ2-7; 9 bases agree with TRBD1. The CDR3 loop spans 13 amino acids. The V gene's germline CDR1 is DFQATT and CDR2 SNEGSKA (reference sequence). V dropped 6 bases and J dropped 9; count of bases not matched to a gene: 12. The chain's CDR3 is CSANRDRDLRQYV. The CDR3 bases are TGCAGTGCAAACCGGGACAGGGACCTGCGGCAGTACGTC.

This clonotype has more than one count but fewer than ten. The chain joins TRBV27 to TRBJ2-1; no reliable D call. This CDR3 spans 15 amino acids. V was pared by 6 bases and J by 2 bases, with 14 bases between. Germline-derived CDR1 and CDR2 are MNHEY and SMNVEV (reference sequence). As DNA, the CDR3 is TGTGCCAGCAGGCAAGAAAGGTCGGCCTACAATGAGCAGTTCTTC. It encodes CASRQERSAYNEQFF.

This clonotype has just a few counts. V usage is TRBV2 and J usage is TRBJ2-1, with D maybe TRBD1 (6 bases). The ends were cut back, 10 bases at V and 3 bases at J, with 10 bases in the middle. This CDR3 has 12 residues. The germline V gene encodes CDR1 SNHLY and CDR2 FYNNEI. The CDR3 nucleotides are TGTGCCATCCAGGACAGCTACAATGAGCAGTTCTTC. Protein product: CAIQDSYNEQFF.

At least ten counts were recorded for this clonotype. The V gene is TRBV7-8, the J gene TRBJ2-7; 7 bases agree with TRBD1. The trim removed 0 bases at V and 3 bases at J, leaving 5 bases unmatched. The CDR3 length is 15 residues. CDR1 is SGHVS and CDR2 is FQNEAQ in the germline V gene. The CDR3, as DNA: TGTGCCAGCAGCTTAGCCCAGGGACAGTACTACGAGCAGTACGTC. Amino acid sequence: CASSLAQGQYYEQYV.

This clonotype was observed once. The V and J genes are TRBV6-1 and TRBJ1-4; 7 bases agree with TRBD1. V shed 4 bases and J 8 bases; nucleotides not matched to a gene: 10. Germline CDR1 is MNHNS and CDR2 is SASEGT. The CDR3 covers 15 residues. The CDR3 is CASSADRVREEKLFF. The CDR3 DNA sequence: TGTGCCAGCAGTGCCGACAGGGTGAGGGAAGAAAAACTGTTTTTT.

This clonotype turned up a few times. The CDR3 DNA follows: TGTGCCAGCAGCCCGGCCGGGACTCTGAACACTGAAGCTTTCTTT. Encoded protein: CASSPAGTLNTEAFF. V is TRBV7-9 and J is TRBJ1-1; possibly TRBD1 for D (5 bases). The V gene lost 5 bases and the J gene lost 0 bases, with 13 bases spanning the gap. Germline CDR1 and CDR2: SEHNR and FQNEAQ (reference sequence). The CDR3 has 15 residues. Full variable domain (missing parts from reference TRBV7-9 and TRBJ1-1): DTGVSQNPRHKITKRGQNVTFRCDPISEHNRLYWYRQTLGQGPEFLTYFQNEAQLEKSRLLSDRFSAERPKGSFSTLEIQRTEQGDSAMYLCASSPAGTLNTEAFFGQGTRLTVV.

The genes are TRBV12-3 or TRBV12-4 and TRBJ2-5; 12 bases agree with TRBD1. This CDR3 contains 16 residues. V lost 6 bases to trimming and J lost 5 bases; unmatched junction nucleotides: 10. The CDR3 nucleotides read TGTGCCAGCAGCCCGCCCCGGGACAGGGGGCAGGAGACCCAGTACTTC. Protein sequence: CASSPPRDRGQETQYF.

A few counts support this clonotype. The chain joins TRBV19 to TRBJ1-2; 11 positions agree with TRBD1. Germline CDR1 reads LNHDA; CDR2 reads SQIVND (reference sequence). The CDR3 runs 16 residues. V lost 5 bases to trimming and J lost 3 bases; unmatched junction nucleotides: 8. The CDR3 region is CASSDGTGGFDYGYTF. CDR3 sequence (DNA): TGTGCCAGTAGTGACGGGACAGGGGGATTTGACTATGGCTACACCTTC.

This clonotype showed up just a few times. This rearrangement joins TRBV7-6 to TRBJ1-2; D not certain. Germline V gene lookup returns CDR1 SGHVS and CDR2 FNYEAQ. V was cut by 5 bases and J by 3 bases, with 10 bases left in between. The CDR3 runs 13 residues. The CDR3 protein is CASSPRRDYGYTF. For the CDR3, the DNA is TGTGCCAGCAGCCCGCGGAGGGACTATGGCTACACCTTC.

This clonotype was seen more than once but under ten times. The chain uses TRBV19 and TRBJ1-2; TRBD1 matches 9 bases. The CDR3 contains 14 residues. The V segment lost 7 bases and the J segment 5 bases; nucleotides outside the gene matches: 8. Germline CDR1 is LNHDA and CDR2 is SQIVND (reference sequence). CDR3 in DNA: TGTGCCAGTACCACCCCGGGGACAGGGTATGGCTACACCTTC. This sequence encodes CASTTPGTGYGYTF.

The V and J genes are TRBV7-9 and TRBJ2-1; no clear D gene. Deletions cut 6 bases from V and 0 bases from J, with 9 bases between. CDR1 is SEHNR and CDR2 is FQNEAQ in the germline V gene (reference sequence). This CDR3 is 14 amino acids long. The CDR3 reads CASRTSSSYNEQFF. The CDR3 DNA reads as TGTGCCAGCAGAACATCAAGCTCCTACAATGAGCAGTTCTTC.

The V and J genes are TRBV6-5 and TRBJ2-3; D ambiguous. CDR3 length equals 14 residues. Per germline, CDR1 MNHEY and CDR2 SVGAGI. Trimming pared 0 bases from V and 5 bases from J, leaving 9 bases between. CDR3 amino acids: CASSYSMGLDTQYF. CDR3 bases: TGTGCCAGCAGTTACTCGATGGGGTTAGATACGCAGTATTTT.

In nucleotides, the CDR3 is TGTGCCAGCAGCGACCCCCTTTCTATTAGAGAGCAGTTCTTC. This sequence encodes CASSDPLSIREQFF. The chain employs TRBV6-1 and TRBJ2-1; D gene unclear. The V end was cut by 6 bases, the J end by 10 bases, with 19 bases between. CDR1 and CDR2 (germline): MNHNS, SASEGT. The CDR3 consists of 14 residues.